These 27 T cell receptor beta chains were all obtained from the same sample, sequenced in a study of control samples from healthy donors and cancer patients. Assay: immunoSEQ multiplex PCR; the TCRdb copy retains only in-frame clones and omits some. The repertoire has tens of thousands of clones, 80% to 95% of them found once; the top ten carry around 1.3%. Material for sequencing was PBMCs. Receptor source: a woman in her 40s with lung cancer.

The chain is built from TRBV7-2 and TRBJ2-5; 8 nucleotides match TRBD1. This CDR3 has 14 amino acids. The V segment lost 4 bases and the J segment 5 bases; nucleotides outside the gene matches: 6. Germline V lookup: CDR1 SGHTA, CDR2 FQGNSA. The CDR3 nucleotides read TGTGCCAGCAGCTCCGCAGGGGGCAAGGAGACCCAGTACTTC. Translating gives CASSSAGGKETQYF.

V is TRBV9 and J is TRBJ1-1; D unclear. Deletions cut 4 bases from V and 1 base from J, with 11 bases between. This CDR3 region has 14 residues. The germline V gene encodes CDR1 SGDLS and CDR2 YYNGEE. The CDR3 bases are TGTGCCAGCAGCCCTCAAGTGGGGAACACTGAAGCTTTCTTT. The encoded protein is CASSPQVGNTEAFF.

The genes are TRBV6-5 and TRBJ2-3, with D possibly matching TRBD2 (6 bases). Trimming took off 8 bases at V and 1 base at J, with 13 bases between the two ends. The CDR3 runs to 14 residues. Germline CDR1 reads MNHEY; CDR2 reads SVGAGI. The CDR3 reads CASGWASGTDTQYF. The CDR3 nucleotides read TGTGCCAGCGGATGGGCTAGCGGCACAGATACGCAGTATTTT.

The chain links TRBV2 to TRBJ1-2; D is uncertain. V was trimmed by 1 base and J by 5 bases, leaving 5 bases between them. CDR1 is SNHLY, CDR2 FYNNEI, per germline. This CDR3 has 12 residues. This chain's CDR3 is CASSEGGYGYTF. CDR3 DNA sequence: TGTGCCAGCAGTGAAGGCGGTTATGGCTACACCTTC.

This clone has a single count. Additional DNA sequences in this sample encode the identical CDR3. The gene calls are TRBV19 and TRBJ1-5; 7 nucleotides match TRBD1. Germline assignment: CDR1 LNHDA and CDR2 SQIVND (reference sequence). V shed 1 base, J shed 2 bases, and the junction held 5 bases outside the gene matches. The CDR3 consists of 16 residues. CDR3: CASSIGQGGGNQPQHF. The CDR3, as DNA: TGTGCCAGTAGTATAGGGCAGGGGGGCGGCAATCAGCCCCAGCATTTT.

The sample holds a few counts of this clone. CDR3 nucleotide sequence: TGTGCCAACTCGGCGGCAGGGTACGACTACGAGCAGTACTTC. Translating it yields CANSAAGYDYEQYF. This chain joins TRBV10-3 and TRBJ2-7, with D perhaps matching TRBD1 (5 bases). Trimming took 10 bases from V and 3 from J, leaving 19 bases between them. The V gene's germline CDR1 is ENHRY and CDR2 SYGVKD. This CDR3 is 14 amino acids long.

V and J are TRBV29-1 and TRBJ1-2; D unresolved. The CDR3 extends over 11 amino acids. Germline V gene lookup returns CDR1 SQVTM and CDR2 ANQGSEA. The CDR3 region has the DNA TGCAGTAGCCGGCACGGGGATGGCTACACCTTC. Its protein is CSSRHGDGYTF.

The rearrangement links TRBV6-1 to TRBJ1-6, with 8 bases fitting TRBD1. Germline loops: CDR1 MNHNS, CDR2 SASEGT. The CDR3 length is 16 residues. V trimming: 0 bases; J trimming: 7 bases; junction bases outside the gene matches: 5. CDR3 DNA: TGTGCCAGCAGTGAAGCGGACAGGGAATACAATTCACCCCTCCACTTT. This sequence encodes CASSEADREYNSPLHF.

This clone came up once. J is TRBJ2-2 and V is TRBV29-1, with a possible D match to TRBD1 (5 bases). The CDR3 is 14 residues long. Trimming took off 4 bases at V and 0 bases at J, with 9 bases between the two ends. From germline, CDR1 is SQVTM and CDR2 ANQGSEA. For the CDR3, the DNA is TGCAGCGTTGGACGACAGTCGAACACCGGGGAGCTGTTTTTT. It yields the protein CSVGRQSNTGELFF.

This chain connects TRBV28 to TRBJ1-3; 8 bases are a match to TRBD1. This CDR3 comprises 14 residues. The germline gives CDR1 MDHEN, CDR2 SYDVKM. With V trimmed by 6 bases and J by 2 bases, 3 bases remained unmatched. The CDR3 DNA is TGTGCCAGCAGACCAGGGGGCCCTGGAAACACCATATATTTT. It translates to CASRPGGPGNTIYF.

The rearrangement links TRBV11-2 to TRBJ1-2; D not certain. V was cut by 5 bases and J by 8 bases, with 18 bases left in between. The CDR3 spans 14 residues. In germline, CDR1 is SGHAT, CDR2 FQNNGV. CDR3: CASSPGVRVRGYTF. CDR3 bases: TGTGCCAGCAGCCCCGGGGTAAGAGTGCGAGGCTACACCTTC.

J is TRBJ2-7 and V is TRBV10-2; 10 positions match TRBD2. The CDR3 is 14 amino acids. After removal of 8 bases from V and 7 bases from J, the junction contained 11 bases not matched to a gene. CDR1 WSHSY and CDR2 SAAADI come from the germline V gene. The CDR3: CASSRTSGTQEQYF. In DNA form, the CDR3 reads TGCGCCAGCTCCCGGACTAGCGGTACGCAGGAGCAGTACTTC.

This chain uses TRBV18 with TRBJ2-6; no clear D gene. In germline, CDR1 is KGHSH, CDR2 LQKENI. The CDR3 length is 15 residues. V was cut by 6 bases and J by 0 bases, with 9 bases left in between. The CDR3 reads CASSPTFSGANVLTF. CDR3 coding DNA: TGTGCCAGCTCGCCCACTTTCTCTGGGGCCAACGTCCTGACTTTC.

The chain links TRBV7-9 to TRBJ2-5, with D perhaps matching TRBD1 (6 bases). This CDR3 has 14 amino acids. V was trimmed by 5 bases and J by 3 bases, leaving 13 bases between them. In germline, CDR1 is SEHNR, CDR2 FQNEAQ (reference sequence). CDR3 in amino acids: CASSRIGQKETQYF. CDR3 sequence (DNA): TGTGCCAGCAGCCGGATAGGACAGAAAGAGACCCAGTACTTC.

The rearrangement uses TRBV7-9 and TRBJ1-1; a possible D gene is TRBD1 (6 bases). The CDR3 has 13 residues. CDR1 is SEHNR, CDR2 FQNEAQ, per germline (reference sequence). V lost 2 bases, J lost 8 bases, and 12 bases lay in between. The CDR3 DNA reads as TGTGCCAGCAGCTTATTTACTCAGGGGGAAGCTTTCTTT. Translating it yields CASSLFTQGEAFF.

The chain has TRBV5-5 and TRBJ1-6; tentative D call: TRBD1 (5 bases). V was trimmed by 0 bases and J by 5 bases, leaving 6 bases between them. Germline CDR1 SGHKS, CDR2 YYEKEE (reference sequence). The CDR3 contains 14 residues. For the CDR3, the DNA is TGTGCCAGCAGCTTGGAGGGGAATAATTCACCCCTCCACTTT. This sequence encodes CASSLEGNNSPLHF.

The chain recombines TRBV5-6 with TRBJ2-5, with TRBD1 identical over 9 bases. Germline CDR1 SGHDT, CDR2 YYEEEE. Unmatched junction bases numbered 7, after V lost 4 bases and J lost 6 bases. The CDR3 length is 14 residues. CDR3 sequence (DNA): TGTGCCAGCAGCGCGGACAGGGGAGGAAAGACCCAGTACTTC. The encoded protein is CASSADRGGKTQYF.

The gene calls are TRBV7-9 and TRBJ2-7; D is ambiguous. Trimming cost V 4 bases and J 3 bases, with 10 bases left between them. Looked up from germline, CDR1 is SEHNR and CDR2 is FQNEAQ (reference sequence). The CDR3 is 13 amino acids. The CDR3 here is CASSSSYLYEQYF. CDR3 nucleotides: TGTGCCAGCAGCTCATCGTACCTCTACGAGCAGTACTTC.

This chain uses TRBV24-1 with TRBJ2-2; D might be TRBD1 (6 bases). Per germline, CDR1 KGHDR and CDR2 SFDVKD. Trimming removed 9 bases at V and 3 bases at J, with 7 bases between. CDR3 size: 12 residues. CDR3 sequence reads: CATQGHTGELFF. Here the CDR3 DNA reads TGTGCCACCCAGGGGCACACCGGGGAGCTGTTTTTT.

V usage is TRBV11-3 and J usage is TRBJ2-1; 9 bases agree with TRBD1. The germline CDR1 and CDR2 sequences are SGHNT and YENEEA. With V trimmed by 5 bases and J by 10 bases, 9 bases remained unmatched. There are 14 residues in the CDR3. CDR3 nucleotide sequence: TGTGCCAGCAGCCTCTTCTCCGGGACAGGGGAGCAGTTCTTC. This codes for CASSLFSGTGEQFF. Drawing the rest from reference TRBV11-3 and TRBJ2-1, the complete variable domain is EAGVVQSPRYKIIEKKQPVAFWCNPISGHNTLYWYLQNLGQGPELLIRYENEEAVDDSQLPKDRFSAERLKGVDSTLKIQPAELGDSAVYLCASSLFSGTGEQFFGPGTRLTVL.

This chain joins TRBV5-4 and TRBJ2-7, with TRBD2 identical over 16 bases. The CDR3 contains 16 residues. V trimming: 3 bases; J trimming: 7 bases; junction bases outside the gene matches: 7. CDR1 is SGHNT, CDR2 YYREEE, per germline (reference sequence). The CDR3 region has the DNA TGTGCCAGCAGCTCGGGACTAGCGGGGGGGAGGAATGAGCAGTACTTC. This encodes CASSSGLAGGRNEQYF.

The table lists this clone with a count of one. The chain employs TRBV11-2 and TRBJ2-3; 10 bases are shared with TRBD2. Trimming removed 4 bases from V and 1 base from J; junction bases left unmatched: 14. The germline V gene has CDR1 SGHAT and CDR2 FQNNGV. The CDR3 runs to 19 residues. The CDR3 nucleotides are TGTGCCAGCAGCTCCCCGATAAGCGGGGGGGCCGCGGGCACAGATACGCAGTATTTT. It yields the protein CASSSPISGGAAGTDTQYF.

The V and J genes are TRBV5-1 and TRBJ2-1; D unresolved. V lost 4 bases to trimming and J lost 0 bases, with 5 bases between them. Germline V CDR1 and CDR2: SGHRS, YFSETQ. This CDR3 is built from 13 residues. CDR3 DNA: TGCGCCAGCAGCGCGAGCTCCTACAATGAGCAGTTCTTC. Its protein product is CASSASSYNEQFF.

The chain is built from TRBV3-1 (or the pseudogene TRBV3-2) and TRBJ1-2; D is uncertain. The CDR3 runs 16 residues. Germline V CDR1 and CDR2: LGHDT, YNNKEL (reference sequence). V was trimmed by 0 bases and J by 3 bases, leaving 14 bases between them. The CDR3 protein is CASSQDFGVPDYGYTF. The DNA for the CDR3 is TGTGCCAGCAGCCAAGATTTCGGGGTTCCCGACTATGGCTACACCTTC.

The chain uses TRBV9 and TRBJ2-7; D is undetermined. Germline-derived CDR1 and CDR2 are SGDLS and YYNGEE. The CDR3 runs 14 residues. The V end lost 1 base, the J end lost 7 bases, and 15 bases lay between the germline ends. The CDR3 loop reads CASSVREQSKEQYF. CDR3 coding DNA: TGTGCCAGCAGCGTAAGGGAACAGTCTAAAGAGCAGTACTTC.

This clone was counted once. The chain uses TRBV28 and TRBJ1-5; D call uncertain. The CDR3 is 13 residues long. Germline V CDR1 and CDR2: MDHEN, SYDVKM. With 7 bases removed from V and 2 bases from J, the gap between germline ends came to 9 bases. CDR3 region: CASMRGGNQPQHF. DNA for the CDR3: TGTGCCAGCATGCGTGGTGGCAATCAGCCCCAGCATTTT.

This clone was seen a few times. The CDR3: CASRGDRSNQPQHF. CDR3 sequence (DNA): TGTGCCAGCAGAGGGGACAGGAGCAATCAGCCCCAGCATTTT. The rearrangement joins TRBV27 to TRBJ1-5; TRBD1 agrees at 8 bases. Germline CDR1 reads MNHEY; CDR2 reads SMNVEV (reference sequence). With 6 bases clipped from V and 1 base from J, the junction kept 2 bases outside the gene matches. The CDR3 contains 14 residues.